This TCR beta chain was recorded in a study of cytomegalovirus exposure and HLA in healthy donors. General study findings and limits: Later analysis demonstrated an association between a missense DCLRE1C variant and TCR beta V- and J-gene trimming. A few V segments could not be told apart, such as TRBV6-2 and TRBV6-3, and were left out.

The PCR made use of 60 Vbeta and 13 Jbeta primers. Sequencing used immunoSEQ multiplex PCR; TCRdb keeps in-frame clones, though not all of them. The sample has some 160,000 clones; about 72% are singletons. Points on this clone: What it binds is not known.

The ends lost 3 bases at V and 0 bases at J; junction bases unmatched: 8. The CDR3 consists of 17 residues. Germline lookup yields CDR1 MNHEY and CDR2 SMNVEV (reference sequence). The genes are TRBV27 and TRBJ2-1, with 7 positions matching TRBD2. The sequenced material came from PBMCs. This clonotype was sampled from a man aged 35-49 years in good health and CMV-seronegative. The CDR3 spells CASSLGLAAFSYNEQFF. The CDR3 nucleotides read TGTGCCAGCAGTTTGGGGCTAGCGGCATTCTCCTACAATGAGCAGTTCTTC.